These 9 T cell receptor beta chains were sequenced from one sample in a study of tumor-infiltrating lymphocytes in localized non-small cell lung cancer. Data came from immunoSEQ multiplex PCR; TCRdb stores just in-frame clones and leaves some out. The repertoire consists of about 12,000 clones, with 80% occurring once and the leading ten covering around an eighth. The sample consisted of lung tumor tissue. The source is a human donor with non-small cell lung cancer.

The V gene is TRBV11-3, the J gene TRBJ2-7; TRBD1 matches at 9 bases. Germline V gene sequence: CDR1 SGHNT, CDR2 YENEEA. The CDR3 covers 14 residues. J gave up 0 bases and V 4 bases, and 1 base lay outside the gene matches. CDR3 nucleotide sequence: TGTGCCAGCAGCTGGGACAGGGTCTCCTACGAGCAGTACTTC. It specifies CASSWDRVSYEQYF.

The chain joins TRBV5-1 to TRBJ2-6; TRBD1 is a possible D gene (5 bases). The CDR3 runs 18 residues. CDR1 and CDR2 from the germline V gene are SGHRS and YFSETQ. V dropped 0 bases and J dropped 1 base, with 14 bases sitting between them. CDR3 region: CASSLVAGSLSGANVLTF. In DNA form, the CDR3 reads TGCGCCAGCAGCTTGGTCGCAGGGTCTTTGTCTGGGGCCAACGTCCTGACTTTC.

This chain uses TRBV7-8 with TRBJ1-2, with 7 bases matching TRBD1. This CDR3 region has 15 residues. Germline lookup yields CDR1 SGHVS and CDR2 FQNEAQ. Trimming cost V 5 bases and J 4 bases; bases outside gene matches: 10. For the CDR3, the DNA is TGTGCCAGCAGCGCCCGGGACAGCCGTGCCTATGGCTACACCTTC. Its translation is CASSARDSRAYGYTF.

This chain links TRBV5-1 with TRBJ2-3, with TRBD2 identical over 9 bases. Trimming removed 3 bases from V and 4 bases from J; junction bases left unmatched: 6. From germline, CDR1 is SGHRS and CDR2 YFSETQ. CDR3 length equals 15 residues. The CDR3 spells CASSSLAGGADTQYF. The CDR3 DNA reads TGCGCCAGCAGCTCACTAGCGGGCGGCGCAGATACGCAGTATTTT.

This clone appeared a few times. CDR3 amino acids: CASSPRDRTSTEAFF. For the CDR3, the DNA is TGTGCCAGCAGTCCCCGGGACAGGACTTCCACTGAAGCTTTCTTT. The chain recombines TRBV6-6 with TRBJ1-1; 8 bases match TRBD1. This CDR3 region has 15 residues. CDR1 is MNHNY, CDR2 SVGAGI, per germline (reference sequence). Germline trimming cut 5 bases from V and 4 bases from J; bases unmatched to any gene: 9.

This clone was recorded only once. V is TRBV9 and J is TRBJ1-2, with a weak D call TRBD1 (5 bases). Germline CDR1 SGDLS, CDR2 YYNGEE. The CDR3 is made up of 13 amino acids. Trimming removed 6 bases from V and 0 bases from J, with 9 bases in between. In nucleotides, the CDR3 is TGTGCCAGCACTGGGACGACTAACTATGGCTACACCTTC. Translated: CASTGTTNYGYTF. Drawing the rest from reference TRBV9 and TRBJ1-2, the complete variable domain is DSGVTQTPKHLITATGQRVTLRCSPRSGDLSVYWYQQSLDQGLQFLIQYYNGEERAKGNILERFSAQQFPDLHSELNLSSLELGDSALYFCASTGTTNYGYTFGSGTRLTVV.

By frequency in the sample, this clone is medium-sized (0.01 to 0.1%). The chain joins TRBV27 to TRBJ1-1; no clear D. The CDR3 runs to 14 residues. The V end lost 0 bases, the J end lost 6 bases, and 11 bases lay between the germline ends. Germline CDR1 MNHEY, CDR2 SMNVEV (reference sequence). The CDR3 loop is CASSLSRGGAEAFF. The CDR3 DNA sequence: TGTGCCAGCAGTTTATCGCGAGGAGGAGCTGAAGCTTTCTTT.

This clone was picked up a small number of times. The V and J genes are TRBV2 and TRBJ1-3; D is unclear. The germline gives CDR1 SNHLY, CDR2 FYNNEI. Between the trimmed V and J ends, which lost 1 base and 0 bases, there was a span of 4 bases. The CDR3 is made up of 14 amino acids. CDR3 in DNA: TGTGCCAGCAGTGAAGATACCTCTGGAAACACCATATATTTT. Protein: CASSEDTSGNTIYF.

The genes are TRBV9 and TRBJ1-1, with 9 bases identical to TRBD1. J was trimmed by 3 bases and V by 0 bases; bases with no gene match: 12. Germline lookup yields CDR1 SGDLS and CDR2 YYNGEE. The CDR3 totals 18 residues. The CDR3 reads CASSVASTGGESDTEAFF. The CDR3 region has the DNA TGTGCCAGCAGCGTAGCTTCTACAGGGGGCGAATCGGACACTGAAGCTTTCTTT.